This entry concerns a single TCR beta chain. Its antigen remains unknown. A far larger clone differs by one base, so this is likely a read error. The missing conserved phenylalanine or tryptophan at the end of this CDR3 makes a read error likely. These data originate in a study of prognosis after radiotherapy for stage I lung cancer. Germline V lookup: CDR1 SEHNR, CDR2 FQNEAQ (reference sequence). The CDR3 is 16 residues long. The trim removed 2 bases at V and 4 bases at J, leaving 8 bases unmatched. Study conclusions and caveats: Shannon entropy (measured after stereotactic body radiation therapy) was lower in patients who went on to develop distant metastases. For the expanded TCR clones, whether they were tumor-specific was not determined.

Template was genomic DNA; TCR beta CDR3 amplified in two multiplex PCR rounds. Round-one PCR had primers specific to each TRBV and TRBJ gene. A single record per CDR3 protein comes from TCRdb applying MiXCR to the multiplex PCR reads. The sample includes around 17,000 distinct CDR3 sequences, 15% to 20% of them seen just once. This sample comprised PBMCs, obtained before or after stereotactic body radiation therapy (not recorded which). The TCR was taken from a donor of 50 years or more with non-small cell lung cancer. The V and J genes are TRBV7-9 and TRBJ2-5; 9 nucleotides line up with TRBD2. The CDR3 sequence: CASSLSGGRAVETQYL. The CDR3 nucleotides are TGTGCCAGCAGCTTAAGTGGCGGGAGGGCCGTAGAGACCCAGTACCTC.